The sequence of this T cell receptor beta chain was determined in a study of beta chain features in type 1 diabetes. Whole-study findings and limits: TCRB CDR3s from Type 1 diabetes patients were moderately but significantly shorter in all four CD4+ subsets.

On this clone: Antigen specificity is unknown.

Sequencing targeted expressed TCRB transcripts, as all isolated RNA had been reverse transcribed. Generated by immunoSEQ multiplex PCR, the TCRdb table keeps only in-frame clones and is missing some. The sample gives 150,000 to 200,000 clones, about 10% of which show up once; roughly 0.7% is in the top ten. The CDR3 is made up of 15 amino acids. Trimming removed 1 base at V and 5 bases at J, with 12 bases between. The V gene's germline CDR1 is LGHNA and CDR2 YNFKEQ. This clonotype was sampled from a woman in her 30s with type 1 diabetes. V and J are TRBV4-2 and TRBJ2-1; possibly TRBD1 for D (6 bases). The specimen was central memory CD4+ T cells from blood. CDR3 sequence (DNA): TGTGCCAGCAGCCAAGGGGGGCCAGGGGACAATGAGCAGTTCTTC. Amino acid sequence: CASSQGGPGDNEQFF.